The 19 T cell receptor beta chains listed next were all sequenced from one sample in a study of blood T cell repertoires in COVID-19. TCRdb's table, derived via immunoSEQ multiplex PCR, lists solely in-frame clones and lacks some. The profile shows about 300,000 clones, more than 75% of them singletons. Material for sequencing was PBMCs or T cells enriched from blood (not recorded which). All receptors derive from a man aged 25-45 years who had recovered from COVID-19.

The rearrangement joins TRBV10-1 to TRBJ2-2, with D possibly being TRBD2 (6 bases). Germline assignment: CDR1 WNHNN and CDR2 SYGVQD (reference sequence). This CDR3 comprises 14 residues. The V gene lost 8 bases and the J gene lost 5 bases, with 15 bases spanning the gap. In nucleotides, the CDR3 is TGCGCCAGCTCAGGGCAGGAGGGAACCGGGGAGCTGTTTTTT. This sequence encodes CASSGQEGTGELFF.

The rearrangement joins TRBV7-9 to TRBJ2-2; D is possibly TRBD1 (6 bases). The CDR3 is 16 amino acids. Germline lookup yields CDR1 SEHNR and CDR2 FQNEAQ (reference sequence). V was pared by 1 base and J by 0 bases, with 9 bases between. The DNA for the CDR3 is TGTGCCAGCAGCTTAGTCACAGGGACGAACACCGGGGAGCTGTTTTTT. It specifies CASSLVTGTNTGELFF.

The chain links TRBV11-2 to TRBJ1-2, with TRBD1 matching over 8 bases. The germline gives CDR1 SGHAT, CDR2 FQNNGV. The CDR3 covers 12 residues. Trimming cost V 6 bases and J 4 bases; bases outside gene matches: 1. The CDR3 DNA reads TGTGCCAGCAGTGACAGGGGCTATGGCTACACCTTC. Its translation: CASSDRGYGYTF.

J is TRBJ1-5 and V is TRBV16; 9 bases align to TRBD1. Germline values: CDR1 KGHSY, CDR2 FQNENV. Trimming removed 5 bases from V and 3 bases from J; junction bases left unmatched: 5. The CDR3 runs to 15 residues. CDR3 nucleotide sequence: TGTGCCAGCAGCTGGGGACAGGGATTCAATCAGCCCCAGCATTTT. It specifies CASSWGQGFNQPQHF.

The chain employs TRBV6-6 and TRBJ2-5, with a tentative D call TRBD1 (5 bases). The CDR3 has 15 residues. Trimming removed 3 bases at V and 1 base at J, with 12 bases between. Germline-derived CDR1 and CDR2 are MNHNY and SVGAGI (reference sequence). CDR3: CASSYKGISQETQYF. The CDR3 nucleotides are TGTGCCAGCAGTTATAAGGGGATAAGCCAAGAGACCCAGTACTTC.

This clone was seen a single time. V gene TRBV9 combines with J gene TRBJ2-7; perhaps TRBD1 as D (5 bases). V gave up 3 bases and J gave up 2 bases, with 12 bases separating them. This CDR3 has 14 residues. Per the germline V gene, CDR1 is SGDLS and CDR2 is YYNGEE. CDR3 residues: CASSARQLAYEQYF. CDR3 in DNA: TGTGCCAGCAGCGCCAGACAGCTAGCCTACGAGCAGTACTTC.

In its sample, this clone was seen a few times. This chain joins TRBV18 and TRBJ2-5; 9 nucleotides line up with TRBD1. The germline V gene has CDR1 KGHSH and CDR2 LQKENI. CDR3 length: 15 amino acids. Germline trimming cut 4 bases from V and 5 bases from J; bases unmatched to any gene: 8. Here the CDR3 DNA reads TGTGCCAGCTCACGACAACAGGGGGCTCGGGAGACCCAGTACTTC. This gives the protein CASSRQQGARETQYF.

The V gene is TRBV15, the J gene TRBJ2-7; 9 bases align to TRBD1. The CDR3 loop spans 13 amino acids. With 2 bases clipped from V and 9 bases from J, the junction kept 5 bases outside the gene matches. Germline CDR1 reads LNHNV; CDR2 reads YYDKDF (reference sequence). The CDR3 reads CATSRNRGLGQYF. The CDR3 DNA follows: TGTGCCACCAGCAGAAACAGGGGGCTTGGGCAGTACTTC.

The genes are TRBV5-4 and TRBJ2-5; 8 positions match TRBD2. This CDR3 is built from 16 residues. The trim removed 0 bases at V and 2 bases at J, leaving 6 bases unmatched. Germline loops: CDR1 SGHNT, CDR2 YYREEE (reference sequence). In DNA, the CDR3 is TGTGCCAGCAGCTTGGTTCCGGGGGGGAGGCAAGAGACCCAGTACTTC. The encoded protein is CASSLVPGGRQETQYF.

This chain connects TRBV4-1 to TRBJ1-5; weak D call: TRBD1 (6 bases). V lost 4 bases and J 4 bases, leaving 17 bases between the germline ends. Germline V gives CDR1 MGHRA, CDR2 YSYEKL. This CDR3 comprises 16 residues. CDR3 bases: TGCGCCAGCAGCCCCACCCCCGGGACAATGAATCAGCCCCAGCATTTT. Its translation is CASSPTPGTMNQPQHF.

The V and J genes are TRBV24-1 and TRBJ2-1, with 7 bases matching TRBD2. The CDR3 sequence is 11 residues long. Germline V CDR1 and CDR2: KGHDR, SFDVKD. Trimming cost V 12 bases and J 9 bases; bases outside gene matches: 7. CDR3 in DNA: TGTGCCGCGGGGGAGGGGACTGAGCAGTTCTTC. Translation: CAAGEGTEQFF.

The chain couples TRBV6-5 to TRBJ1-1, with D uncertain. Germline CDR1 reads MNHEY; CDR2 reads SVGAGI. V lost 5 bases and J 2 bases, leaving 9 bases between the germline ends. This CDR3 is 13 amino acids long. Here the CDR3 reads CASSPPSNTEAFF. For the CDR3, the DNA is TGTGCCAGCAGTCCCCCTTCTAACACTGAAGCTTTCTTT.

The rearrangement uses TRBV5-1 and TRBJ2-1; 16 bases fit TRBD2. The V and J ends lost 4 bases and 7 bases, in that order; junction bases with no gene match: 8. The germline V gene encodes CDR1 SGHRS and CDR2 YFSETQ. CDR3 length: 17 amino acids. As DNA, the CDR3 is TGCGCCAGCAGCACGGGACTAGCGGGAGGGCCACGGAATGAGCAGTTCTTC. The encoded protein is CASSTGLAGGPRNEQFF.

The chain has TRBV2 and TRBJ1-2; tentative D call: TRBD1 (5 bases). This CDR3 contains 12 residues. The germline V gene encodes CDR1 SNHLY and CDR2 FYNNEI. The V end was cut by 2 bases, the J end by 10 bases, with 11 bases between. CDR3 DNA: TGTGCCAGCAGTGAAAATGGGGGGGTCTACACCTTC. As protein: CASSENGGVYTF. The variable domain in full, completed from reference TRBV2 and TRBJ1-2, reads EPEVTQTPSHQVTQMGQEVILRCVPISNHLYFYWYRQILGQKVEFLVSFYNNEISEKSEIFDDQFSVERPDGSNFTLKIRSTKLEDSAMYFCASSENGGVYTFGSGTRLTVV.

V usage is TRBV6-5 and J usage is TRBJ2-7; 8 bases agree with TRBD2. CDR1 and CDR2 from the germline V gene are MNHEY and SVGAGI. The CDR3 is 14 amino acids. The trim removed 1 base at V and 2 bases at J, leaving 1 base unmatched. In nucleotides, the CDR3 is TGTGCCAGCAGTTACTTGACTAGCGCCTACGAGCAGTACTTC. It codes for CASSYLTSAYEQYF.

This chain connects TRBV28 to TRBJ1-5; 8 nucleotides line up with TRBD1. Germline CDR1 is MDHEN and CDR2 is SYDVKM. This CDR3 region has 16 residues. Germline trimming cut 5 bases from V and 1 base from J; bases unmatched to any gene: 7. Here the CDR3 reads CASSPRTGLSNQPQHF. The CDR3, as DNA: TGTGCCAGCAGTCCTAGGACAGGGCTGAGCAATCAGCCCCAGCATTTT.

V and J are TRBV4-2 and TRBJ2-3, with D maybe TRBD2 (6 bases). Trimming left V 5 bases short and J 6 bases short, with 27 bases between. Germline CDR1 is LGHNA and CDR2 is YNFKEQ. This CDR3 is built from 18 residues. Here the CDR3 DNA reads TGTGCCAGCAGCTATTTGAAATCGGGACTTCGGGGGTTCGATACGCAGTATTTT. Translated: CASSYLKSGLRGFDTQYF.

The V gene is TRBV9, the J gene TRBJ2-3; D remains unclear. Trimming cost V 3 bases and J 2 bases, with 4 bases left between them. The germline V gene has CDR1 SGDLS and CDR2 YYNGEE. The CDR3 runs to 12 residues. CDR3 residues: CASSAITDTQYF. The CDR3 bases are TGTGCCAGCAGCGCTATCACAGATACGCAGTATTTT. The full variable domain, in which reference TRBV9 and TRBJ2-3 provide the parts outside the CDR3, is DSGVTQTPKHLITATGQRVTLRCSPRSGDLSVYWYQQSLDQGLQFLIQYYNGEERAKGNILERFSAQQFPDLHSELNLSSLELGDSALYFCASSAITDTQYFGPGTRLTVL.

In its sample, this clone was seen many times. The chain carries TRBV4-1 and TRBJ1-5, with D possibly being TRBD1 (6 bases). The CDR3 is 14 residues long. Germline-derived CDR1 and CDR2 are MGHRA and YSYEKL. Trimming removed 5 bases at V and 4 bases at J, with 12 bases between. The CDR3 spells CASSNREGNQPQHF. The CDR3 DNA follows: TGCGCCAGCAGCAACAGGGAAGGTAATCAGCCCCAGCATTTT.